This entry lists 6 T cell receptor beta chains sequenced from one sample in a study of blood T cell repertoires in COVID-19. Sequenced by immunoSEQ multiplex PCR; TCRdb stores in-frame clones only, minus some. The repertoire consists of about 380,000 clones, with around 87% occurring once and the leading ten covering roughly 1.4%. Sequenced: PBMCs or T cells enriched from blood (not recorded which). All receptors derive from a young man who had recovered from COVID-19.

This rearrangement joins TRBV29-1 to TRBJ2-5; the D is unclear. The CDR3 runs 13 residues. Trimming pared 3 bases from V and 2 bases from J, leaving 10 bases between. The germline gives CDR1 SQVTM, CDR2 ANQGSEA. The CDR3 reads CSVDFGVQETQYF. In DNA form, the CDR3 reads TGCAGCGTTGATTTCGGAGTTCAAGAGACCCAGTACTTC.

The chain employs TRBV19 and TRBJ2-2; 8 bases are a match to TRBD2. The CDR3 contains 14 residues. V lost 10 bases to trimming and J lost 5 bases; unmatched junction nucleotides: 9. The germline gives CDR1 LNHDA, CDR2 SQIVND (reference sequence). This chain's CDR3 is CATSGGGYTGELFF. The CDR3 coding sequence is TGTGCCACCTCCGGCGGGGGGTATACCGGGGAGCTGTTTTTT.

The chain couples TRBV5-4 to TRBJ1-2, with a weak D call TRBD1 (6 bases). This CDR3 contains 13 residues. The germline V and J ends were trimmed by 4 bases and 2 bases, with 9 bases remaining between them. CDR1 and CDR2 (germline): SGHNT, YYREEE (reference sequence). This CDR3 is CASSPDSNYGYTF. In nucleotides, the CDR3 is TGTGCCAGCAGCCCGGACAGCAACTATGGCTACACCTTC.

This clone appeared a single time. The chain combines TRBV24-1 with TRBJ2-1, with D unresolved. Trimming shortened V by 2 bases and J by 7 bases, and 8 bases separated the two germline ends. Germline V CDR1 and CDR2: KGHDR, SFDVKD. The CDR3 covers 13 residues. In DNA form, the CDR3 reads TGTGCCACCAGTGATTCCCGTCTGAATGAGCAGTTCTTC. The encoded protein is CATSDSRLNEQFF.

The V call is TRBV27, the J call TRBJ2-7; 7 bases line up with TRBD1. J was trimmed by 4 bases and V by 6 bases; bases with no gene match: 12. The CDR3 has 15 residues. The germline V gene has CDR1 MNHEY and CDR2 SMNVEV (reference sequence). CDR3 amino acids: CASRAQGVGGYEQYF. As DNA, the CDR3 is TGTGCCAGCAGAGCTCAGGGGGTTGGTGGTTACGAGCAGTACTTC.

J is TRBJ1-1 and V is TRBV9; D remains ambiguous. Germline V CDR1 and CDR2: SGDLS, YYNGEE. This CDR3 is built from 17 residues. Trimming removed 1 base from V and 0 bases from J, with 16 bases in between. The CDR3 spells CASSVSERGIMNTEAFF. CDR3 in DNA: TGTGCCAGCAGCGTAAGCGAGAGAGGCATCATGAACACTGAAGCTTTCTTT. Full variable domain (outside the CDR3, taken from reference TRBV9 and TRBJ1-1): DSGVTQTPKHLITATGQRVTLRCSPRSGDLSVYWYQQSLDQGLQFLIQYYNGEERAKGNILERFSAQQFPDLHSELNLSSLELGDSALYFCASSVSERGIMNTEAFFGQGTRLTVV.